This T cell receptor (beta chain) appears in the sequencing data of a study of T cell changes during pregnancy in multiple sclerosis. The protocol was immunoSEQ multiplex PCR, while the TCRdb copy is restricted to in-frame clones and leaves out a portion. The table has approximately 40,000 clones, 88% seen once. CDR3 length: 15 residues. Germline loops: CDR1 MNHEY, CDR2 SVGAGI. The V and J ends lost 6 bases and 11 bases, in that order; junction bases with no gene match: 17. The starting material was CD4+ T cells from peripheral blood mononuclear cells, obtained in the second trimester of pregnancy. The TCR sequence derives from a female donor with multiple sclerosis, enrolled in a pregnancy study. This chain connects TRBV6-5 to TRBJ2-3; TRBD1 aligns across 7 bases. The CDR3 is CASSPTLSTGHRQYF. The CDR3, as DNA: TGTGCCAGCAGCCCCACCCTCTCGACAGGGCACAGGCAGTATTTT.